The following is a TCR beta chain sequence with its context. As yet, its antigen is unknown. Donors each provided around 9 milliliters of peripheral blood. Using a J-beta primer mix together with a sample-barcoded 5' primer, a second PCR was run for roughly 6 to 12 cycles. MiXCR, run by TCRdb on the 5' RACE reads, gives a single entry per CDR3 protein. The sample includes 600,000 or so distinct CDR3 sequences, 25% to 35% of them seen just once. The source of the sample is a study of blood T cells in healthy people across ages. The V gene end was trimmed by 1 base and the J gene end by 6 bases; junction bases not matched to a gene: 6. Germline CDR1 is MNHNS and CDR2 is SASEGT. The CDR3 covers 16 residues. Study outcomes and limitations: Older individuals had lower TCR beta diversity per million T cells (the decline was roughly linear).

This clonotype originated in a woman older than 75 in good health. Material for sequencing was blood. This chain connects TRBV6-1 to TRBJ1-6; 7 bases agree with TRBD1. CDR3 sequence (DNA): TGTGCCAGCAGTGAAGAGGCGGGACAGAGTAATTCACCCCTCCACTTT. This translates into CASSEEAGQSNSPLHF.